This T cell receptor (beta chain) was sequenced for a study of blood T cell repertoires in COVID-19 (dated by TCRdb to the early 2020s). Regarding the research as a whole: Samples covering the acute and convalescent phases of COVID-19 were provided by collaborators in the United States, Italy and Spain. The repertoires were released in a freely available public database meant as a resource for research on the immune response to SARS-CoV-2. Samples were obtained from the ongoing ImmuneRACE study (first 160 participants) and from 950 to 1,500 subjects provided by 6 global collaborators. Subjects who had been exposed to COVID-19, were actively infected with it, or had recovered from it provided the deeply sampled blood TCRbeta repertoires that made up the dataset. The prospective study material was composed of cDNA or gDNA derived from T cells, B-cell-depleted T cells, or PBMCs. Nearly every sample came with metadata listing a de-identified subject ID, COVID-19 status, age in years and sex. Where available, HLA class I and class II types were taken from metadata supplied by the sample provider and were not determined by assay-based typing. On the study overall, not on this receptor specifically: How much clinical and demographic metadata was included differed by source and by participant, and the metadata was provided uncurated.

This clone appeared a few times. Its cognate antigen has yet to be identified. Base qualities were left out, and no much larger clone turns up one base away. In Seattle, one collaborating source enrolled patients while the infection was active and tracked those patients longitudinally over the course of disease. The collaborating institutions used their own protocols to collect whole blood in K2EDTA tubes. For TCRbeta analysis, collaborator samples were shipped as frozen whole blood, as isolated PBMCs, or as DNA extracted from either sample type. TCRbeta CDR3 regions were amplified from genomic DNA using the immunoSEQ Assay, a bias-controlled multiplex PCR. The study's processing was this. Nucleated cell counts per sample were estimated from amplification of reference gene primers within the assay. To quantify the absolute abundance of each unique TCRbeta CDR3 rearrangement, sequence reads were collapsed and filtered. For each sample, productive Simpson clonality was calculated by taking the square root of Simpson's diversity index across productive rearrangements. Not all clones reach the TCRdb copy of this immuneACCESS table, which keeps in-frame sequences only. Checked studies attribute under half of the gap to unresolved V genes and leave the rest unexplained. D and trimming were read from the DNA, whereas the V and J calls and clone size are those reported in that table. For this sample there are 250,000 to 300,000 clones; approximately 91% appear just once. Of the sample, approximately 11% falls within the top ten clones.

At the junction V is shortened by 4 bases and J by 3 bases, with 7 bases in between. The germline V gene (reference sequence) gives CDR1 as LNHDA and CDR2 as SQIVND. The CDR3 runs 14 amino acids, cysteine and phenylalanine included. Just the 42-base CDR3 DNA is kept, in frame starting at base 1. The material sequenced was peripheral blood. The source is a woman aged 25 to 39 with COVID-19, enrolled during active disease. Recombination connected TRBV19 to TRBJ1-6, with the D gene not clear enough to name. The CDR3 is CASSNGIYNSPLHF. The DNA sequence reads TGTGCCAGTAGTAACGGGATCTATAATTCACCCCTCCACTTT. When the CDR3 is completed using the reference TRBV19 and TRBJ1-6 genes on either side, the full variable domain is DGGITQSPKYLFRKEGQNVTLSCEQNLNHDAMYWYRQDPGQGLRLIYYSQIVNDFQKGDIAEGYSVSREKKESFPLTVTSAQKNPTAFYLCASSNGIYNSPLHFGNGTRLTVT.